Listed here are 17 T cell receptor beta chains from one sample, sequenced in a study of human T cells and chemical hapten exposure. From the RACE reads, TCRdb called clonotypes with MiXCR, one entry per CDR3 protein. Here the sample spans tens of thousands of distinct CDR3 sequences, approximately 10% being singletons. Time point of the sample: patch test 1, 2 weeks after DPC sensitization. Treatment meaning: therapeutic diphenylcyclopropenone sensitization with weekly scalp DPC. The study extracted total RNA from unfractionated whole blood. The input for sequencing was whole blood, taken in connection with sensitization to the hapten diphenylcyclopropenone (DPC). The receptors here all came from a woman aged 35 to 49 with alopecia areata. Some clones in this sample may be carry-over from other donors' samples.

V usage is TRBV5-1 and J usage is TRBJ2-3, with TRBD2 matching over 11 bases. The CDR3 loop spans 16 amino acids. CDR1 is SGHRS, CDR2 YFSETQ, per germline. Trimming took 6 bases from V and 0 from J; bases not matched to a gene: 6. CDR3 in DNA: TGCGCCAGCACCAGGGGGACTAGCGGAAGCACAGATACGCAGTATTTT. Translated: CASTRGTSGSTDTQYF. Full variable domain (rest looked up from reference TRBV5-1 and TRBJ2-3): KAGVTQTPRYLIKTRGQQVTLSCSPISGHRSVSWYQQTPGQGLQFLFEYFSETQRNKGNFPGRFSGRQFSNSRSEMNVSTLELGDSALYLCASTRGTSGSTDTQYFGPGTRLTVL.

This clonotype was picked up many times. The chain joins TRBV4-1 to TRBJ2-2, with 8 nucleotides matching TRBD2. The CDR3 totals 14 residues. The V gene end was trimmed by 1 base and the J gene end by 6 bases; junction bases not matched to a gene: 1. Germline V gene sequence: CDR1 MGHRA, CDR2 YSYEKL. The CDR3 nucleotides are TGCGCCAGCAGCCAAGGGGGACTAGCCGGGGAGCTGTTTTTT. The encoded protein is CASSQGGLAGELFF.

The gene calls are TRBV6-5 and TRBJ2-7; tentative D call: TRBD1 (6 bases). V lost 5 bases, J lost 3 bases, and 14 bases lay in between. The germline V gene encodes CDR1 MNHEY and CDR2 SVGAGI. The CDR3 spans 14 residues. For the CDR3, the DNA is TGTGCCAGCAGTCGGAACCGGGACAACTACGAGCAGTACTTC. This gives the protein CASSRNRDNYEQYF.

This clonotype was recorded at least ten times. The CDR3 sequence: CASSPGGRGRPEAFF. The CDR3 DNA reads TGTGCCAGCAGCCCCGGAGGCAGGGGGCGACCTGAAGCTTTCTTT. J is TRBJ1-1 and V is TRBV14; the match to TRBD1 covers 8 bases. V lost 4 bases and J lost 6; bases outside the gene matches: 10. The CDR3 extends over 15 amino acids. Germline V gene lookup returns CDR1 SGHDN and CDR2 FVKESK.

The chain is built from TRBV10-1 and TRBJ2-3; TRBD2 matches 13 bases. The germline V gene has CDR1 WNHNN and CDR2 SYGVQD (reference sequence). Trimming removed 6 bases from V and 2 bases from J; junction bases left unmatched: 5. This CDR3 region has 16 residues. The CDR3 protein is CASRLAGGPHTDTQYF. The DNA of the CDR3 is TGCGCCAGCAGACTAGCGGGGGGGCCACACACAGATACGCAGTATTTT.

This clonotype was detected ten times or more. Here the CDR3 DNA reads TGCAGCGTTGAAGATAGGGCCCAGACAGATACGCAGTATTTT. This gives the protein CSVEDRAQTDTQYF. This chain connects TRBV29-1 to TRBJ2-3; unclear D gene. Trimming removed 0 bases from V and 3 bases from J, with 10 bases in between. CDR1 and CDR2 from the germline V gene are SQVTM and ANQGSEA. The CDR3 extends over 14 amino acids.

This clonotype has a count of ten or more. CDR3: CASRPGTRFNEQFF. The CDR3 DNA sequence: TGCGCCAGCAGGCCCGGGACTCGATTTAATGAGCAGTTCTTC. The genes are TRBV4-1 and TRBJ2-1; weak D call: TRBD2 (6 bases). CDR1 and CDR2 (germline): MGHRA, YSYEKL. The CDR3 spans 14 residues. The V and J ends lost 6 bases and 7 bases respectively, with 16 bases between them.

The V and J genes are TRBV7-3 and TRBJ2-5; D is unresolved. Germline assignment: CDR1 SGHTA and CDR2 FQGTGA. V lost 4 bases to trimming and J lost 1 base, with 7 bases between them. This CDR3 is built from 13 residues. The CDR3, as DNA: TGTGCCAGCAGCTCGCCTCCCCAAGAGACCCAGTACTTC. Its translation: CASSSPPQETQYF.

This clonotype was picked up many times. This rearrangement joins TRBV15 to TRBJ1-1; tentative D call: TRBD1 (6 bases). Germline V CDR1 and CDR2: LNHNV, YYDKDF (reference sequence). Between the trimmed V and J ends, which lost 4 bases and 8 bases, there was a span of 14 bases. This CDR3 is 13 amino acids long. CDR3 DNA: TGTGCCACCAGCACCACCGGGACACTAGAAGCTTTCTTT. It translates to CATSTTGTLEAFF.

This clonotype was observed at least ten times. This chain links TRBV6-5 with TRBJ2-7; maybe TRBD1 (6 bases). CDR1 and CDR2 from the germline V gene are MNHEY and SVGAGI. This CDR3 has 14 residues. Between the trimmed V and J ends, which lost 5 bases and 7 bases, there was a span of 18 bases. In nucleotides, the CDR3 is TGTGCCAGCAGTAGGTCACAGGGAACGGGGGAGCAGTACTTC. This codes for CASSRSQGTGEQYF.

This clonotype was seen at least ten times. V gene TRBV28 combines with J gene TRBJ1-1, with D possibly matching TRBD1 (6 bases). This CDR3 is built from 16 residues. With 4 bases removed from V and 1 base from J, the gap between germline ends came to 16 bases. Germline CDR1 is MDHEN and CDR2 is SYDVKM. The chain's CDR3 is CASSSPPGTKNTEAFF. The CDR3 region has the DNA TGTGCCAGCAGTTCCCCCCCCGGGACAAAGAACACTGAAGCTTTCTTT.

The chain couples TRBV10-3 to TRBJ2-1; 10 nucleotides match TRBD2. Germline V gene lookup returns CDR1 ENHRY and CDR2 SYGVKD. The CDR3 is 15 amino acids. V lost 7 bases and J lost 5; bases outside the gene matches: 8. DNA of the CDR3: TGTGCCATCACCCCCGGACTAGCGGTGAACAATGAGCAGTTCTTC. Translation: CAITPGLAVNNEQFF.

This chain joins TRBV30 and TRBJ1-2; 8 bases agree with TRBD1. The V segment lost 3 bases and the J segment 3 bases; nucleotides outside the gene matches: 6. This CDR3 region has 14 residues. Germline values: CDR1 GTSNPN, CDR2 SVGIG (reference sequence). The CDR3 is CAWRGGQGYYGYTF. The CDR3 nucleotides are TGTGCCTGGAGGGGTGGACAGGGATACTATGGCTACACCTTC.

The rearrangement links TRBV6-5 to TRBJ1-1, with D tentatively TRBD1 (5 bases). CDR3 size: 15 residues. V gave up 1 base and J gave up 6 bases, with 15 bases separating them. CDR1 MNHEY and CDR2 SVGAGI come from the germline V gene. The CDR3 nucleotides are TGTGCCAGCAGTTACTGGGGCGCCCGAGGGCCTGAAGCTTTCTTT. Translation: CASSYWGARGPEAFF.

This clonotype has a handful of counts. The chain recombines TRBV6-5 with TRBJ1-3, with D unclear. The V gene lost 5 bases and the J gene lost 4 bases, with 6 bases spanning the gap. The CDR3 extends over 12 amino acids. Germline V gene data show CDR1 as MNHEY and CDR2 as SVGAGI. CDR3 amino acids: CASSTQGNTIYF. For the CDR3, the DNA is TGTGCCAGCAGTACTCAGGGAAACACCATATATTTT.

This clonotype was seen many times. The gene calls are TRBV11-1 and TRBJ2-1; 9 bases align to TRBD2. The CDR3 has 15 residues. Germline CDR1 and CDR2: SGHAT and FQDESV (reference sequence). V was clipped by 5 bases and J by 10 bases; unmatched bases: 12. This CDR3 is CASSLGLAQRDEQFF. The CDR3 DNA reads as TGTGCCAGCAGCCTCGGACTAGCGCAGAGGGACGAGCAGTTCTTC.

This clonotype was seen a few times. The V call is TRBV5-8, the J call TRBJ2-1; TRBD2 might be the D (6 bases). V was shortened by 4 bases and J by 0 bases, with 11 bases between the two germline ends. Germline V gives CDR1 SGHTS, CDR2 YDEGEE. This CDR3 contains 15 residues. The CDR3 region has the DNA TGTGCCAGCAGCCCGGGACTCCACTCCTACAATGAGCAGTTCTTC. This encodes CASSPGLHSYNEQFF.